Presented here are 13 T cell receptor beta chains from one specimen sequenced in a study of cytomegalovirus exposure and HLA in healthy donors. In the PCR, 60 Vbeta and 13 Jbeta primers were used. Assay used: immunoSEQ multiplex PCR; TCRdb lists only in-frame clones, some missing. The table includes about 180,000 clones, around 80% detected once. Sequencing used PBMCs. The receptors here all came from a girl aged 10 to 17 in good health and CMV-seropositive.

CDR3 loop: CASSGGLETQYF. For the CDR3, the DNA is TGTGCCAGCAGCGGGGGGTTAGAGACCCAGTACTTC. The rearrangement uses TRBV7-2 and TRBJ2-5; D is perhaps TRBD2 (6 bases). The CDR3 loop spans 12 amino acids. Germline CDR1 reads SGHTA; CDR2 reads FQGNSA. Trimming removed 5 bases at V and 4 bases at J, with 8 bases between.

The rearrangement uses TRBV7-9 and TRBJ1-4; no reliable D call. From germline, CDR1 is SEHNR and CDR2 FQNEAQ (reference sequence). V shed 5 bases and J shed 8 bases, with 18 bases lying between them. This CDR3 has 15 amino acids. CDR3 nucleotide sequence: TGTGCCAGCAGCCAAAACGGTCGCGAGGGCGAAAAACTGTTTTTT. This sequence encodes CASSQNGREGEKLFF. The variable domain in full, with the rest retrieved from reference TRBV7-9 and TRBJ1-4, is DTGVSQNPRHKITKRGQNVTFRCDPISEHNRLYWYRQTLGQGPEFLTYFQNEAQLEKSRLLSDRFSAERPKGSFSTLEIQRTEQGDSAMYLCASSQNGREGEKLFFGSGTQLSVL.

The J gene is TRBJ2-1, the V gene TRBV27, with D perhaps TRBD2 (6 bases). V lost 1 base and J 8 bases, leaving 6 bases between the germline ends. The CDR3 covers 12 residues. From germline, CDR1 is MNHEY and CDR2 SMNVEV (reference sequence). The CDR3 region has the DNA TGTGCCAGCAGTTTATGGGGGGATGAGCAGTTCTTC. Amino acids: CASSLWGDEQFF.

The rearrangement uses TRBV30 and TRBJ2-3, with 7 bases fitting TRBD1. Germline CDR1 is GTSNPN and CDR2 is SVGIG (reference sequence). V lost 2 bases, J lost 5 bases, and 4 bases stayed unmatched. The CDR3 is 13 amino acids. The CDR3 reads CAWSYRGRDTQYF. The CDR3 bases are TGTGCCTGGAGTTACAGGGGAAGAGATACGCAGTATTTT.

This clone was detected only a few times. DNA of the CDR3: TGTGCCTGGAGTCTTTTAGCGGGACACCAAGAGACCCAGTACTTC. It specifies CAWSLLAGHQETQYF. The chain employs TRBV30 and TRBJ2-5; 8 nucleotides line up with TRBD2. V shed 2 bases, J shed 0 bases, and the junction held 5 bases outside the gene matches. CDR3 size: 15 residues. The germline CDR1 and CDR2 sequences are GTSNPN and SVGIG (reference sequence).

Comments on this clone: At the DNA level, this CDR3 is encoded by other sequences in the same sample as well. This rearrangement joins TRBV10-3 to TRBJ2-7; TRBD2 agrees at 11 bases. The CDR3 runs to 14 residues. J was trimmed by 3 bases and V by 6 bases; bases with no gene match: 4. CDR1 and CDR2 from the germline V gene are ENHRY and SYGVKD. Written as DNA, the CDR3 is TGTGCCATCAGCGCCCTAGCGGGGGGCTACGAGCAGTACTTC. Translation gives CAISALAGGYEQYF.

The V call is TRBV5-1, the J call TRBJ2-7; D call uncertain. Germline CDR1 reads SGHRS; CDR2 reads YFSETQ. The V gene lost 1 base and the J gene lost 4 bases, with 6 bases spanning the gap. The CDR3 runs to 12 residues. This CDR3 reads CASSLLSYEQYF. The CDR3 region has the DNA TGCGCCAGCAGCTTGTTGAGTTACGAGCAGTACTTC.

This clone came up a few times. V usage is TRBV7-6 and J usage is TRBJ1-4, with unresolved D. Germline CDR1 is SGHVS and CDR2 is FNYEAQ. V dropped 0 bases and J dropped 7 bases, with 12 bases sitting between them. The CDR3 length is 15 residues. CDR3 coding DNA: TGTGCCAGCAGCTTAGCAGCTAGGCGGGGTGAAAAACTGTTTTTT. It codes for CASSLAARRGEKLFF. Combining the CDR3 with reference TRBV7-6 and TRBJ1-4 gives the whole variable domain GAGVSQSPRYKVTKRGQDVALRCDPISGHVSLYWYRQALGQGPEFLTYFNYEAQQDKSGLPNDRFSAERPEGSISTLTIQRTEQRDSAMYRCASSLAARRGEKLFFGSGTQLSVL.

The rearrangement uses TRBV27 and TRBJ1-1; TRBD1 agrees at 9 bases. Germline V gene sequence: CDR1 MNHEY, CDR2 SMNVEV (reference sequence). CDR3 length: 13 residues. Trimming took 8 bases from V and 4 from J; bases not matched to a gene: 5. The CDR3 nucleotides read TGTGCCAGCCAACAGGGGGCCAGCACTGAAGCTTTCTTT. It encodes CASQQGASTEAFF.

The chain carries TRBV7-7 and TRBJ1-1; D ambiguous. The germline gives CDR1 SSHAT, CDR2 FNYEAQ (reference sequence). The CDR3 contains 13 residues. V shed 4 bases and J shed 4 bases, with 10 bases lying between them. CDR3 in amino acids: CASSSKPGTEAFF. CDR3 bases: TGTGCCAGCAGCTCGAAACCAGGCACTGAAGCTTTCTTT. The full variable domain, in which reference TRBV7-7 and TRBJ1-1 provide the parts outside the CDR3, is GAGVSQSPRYKVTKRGQDVTLRCDPISSHATLYWYQQALGQGPEFLTYFNYEAQPDKSGLPSDRFSAERPEGSISTLTIQRTEQRDSAMYRCASSSKPGTEAFFGQGTRLTVV.

This clone came up a few times. The chain uses TRBV19 and TRBJ2-7; 8 bases map to TRBD1. The CDR3 covers 15 residues. The V gene's germline CDR1 is LNHDA and CDR2 SQIVND (reference sequence). The trim removed 5 bases at V and 5 bases at J, leaving 11 bases unmatched. The CDR3 spells CASSPRTGRRNEQYF. In DNA, the CDR3 is TGTGCCAGTAGTCCAAGGACAGGGAGGAGGAACGAGCAGTACTTC.

The rearrangement uses TRBV5-6 and TRBJ2-5; D not certain. This CDR3 has 11 amino acids. Trimming pared 1 base from V and 5 bases from J, leaving 3 bases between. Germline V CDR1 and CDR2: SGHDT, YYEEEE. CDR3 sequence (DNA): TGTGCCAGCAGCTTGTCGGAGACCCAGTACTTC. This gives the protein CASSLSETQYF.

This chain uses TRBV9 with TRBJ2-7, with 11 bases lining up with TRBD1. CDR1 is SGDLS, CDR2 YYNGEE, per germline. CDR3 length: 16 residues. Trimming took 0 bases from V and 3 from J; bases not matched to a gene: 5. CDR3 coding DNA: TGTGCCAGCAGCGTAGGGAGGGGGACAGGGGGCTACGAGCAGTACTTC. As protein: CASSVGRGTGGYEQYF.